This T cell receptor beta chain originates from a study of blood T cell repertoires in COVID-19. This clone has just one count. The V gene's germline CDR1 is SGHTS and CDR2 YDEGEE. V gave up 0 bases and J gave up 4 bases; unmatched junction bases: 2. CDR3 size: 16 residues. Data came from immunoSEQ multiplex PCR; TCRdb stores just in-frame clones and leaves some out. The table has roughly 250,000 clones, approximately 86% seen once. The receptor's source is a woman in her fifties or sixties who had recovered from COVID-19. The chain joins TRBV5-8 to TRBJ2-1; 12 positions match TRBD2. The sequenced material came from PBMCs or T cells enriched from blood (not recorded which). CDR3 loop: CASSLEGTSGYNEQFF. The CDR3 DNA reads TGTGCCAGCAGCTTGGAAGGGACTAGCGGGTACAATGAGCAGTTCTTC.